This T cell receptor beta chain was sequenced in a study of vaccination and CD4 T cells after COVID-19. The treatment was: approximately nine-day PBMC culture with coronavirus spike peptide pools or control peptides (ViraFEST assay). Researchers collected the unexposed donor's CD4+ T cells before the COVID-19 pandemic (2011-2018). Cell culture was performed with roughly 2 million PBMCs per well in the presence of approximately 10 IU/ml IL-2 and approximately 10 ug/ml peptide pools. About this clonotype: Its target is unknown.

The Oncomine TCR Beta short-read assay sequenced DNA from cultured CD4+ T cells. TCRdb used MiXCR to reprocess the PCR reads, holding one entry per CDR3 protein. The sample lists several thousand distinct CDR3 sequences, about 34% occurring once. Trimming cost V 7 bases and J 1 base, with 13 bases left between them. CDR3 size: 15 residues. Germline V gene lookup returns CDR1 MNHNS and CDR2 SASEGT. The sample was CD4+ T cells from blood, cultured in vitro. The TCR sequence derives from a human donor in good health. The rearrangement joins TRBV6-1 to TRBJ2-2; D may be TRBD2 (6 bases). The CDR3 DNA sequence: TGTGCCAGCACTCCCGGGACTCAGAACACCGGGGAGCTGTTTTTT. As protein: CASTPGTQNTGELFF.